A selection of T cell receptor beta chains follows, all from one sample in a study of cytomegalovirus exposure and HLA in healthy donors. Libraries were prepared by immunoSEQ multiplex PCR; TCRdb keeps only in-frame clonotypes and omits some of them. The sample contains about 110,000 clones, approximately 72% of which appear only once. Material: PBMCs. These receptors were taken from a man aged 30-40 years in good health and CMV-seronegative. The CDR3 runs from the conserved cysteine through the conserved F or W. D genes are given only for firm matches. Clone sizes are given selectively: once, few, many, or a class where the clone is expanded.

size,J,length,D,V,DNA,CDR3
once,TRBJ2-7,16,TRBD2,TRBV12-5,TGTGCTAGTGGTTTGGTCCCCCTCGGCCGCGGGGGCGAGCAGTACTTC,CASGLVPLGRGGEQYF
.,TRBJ1-5,12,TRBD1,TRBV6-5,TGTGCCAGCAGGGACAGGGACCAGCCCCAGCATTTT,CASRDRDQPQHF
.,TRBJ2-7,15,.,TRBV28,TGTGCCAGCAGCCCTACCGGGACACCGTCGGACGAGCAGTACTTC,CASSPTGTPSDEQYF
.,TRBJ2-7,15,.,TRBV28,TGTGCCAGCAATCCTTCGGGCAGCATGGGGCACGAGCAGTACTTC,CASNPSGSMGHEQYF
.,TRBJ1-2,13,.,TRBV6-4,TGTGCCAGCAGTGACTCGGGTCATAGCGGCTACACCTTC,CASSDSGHSGYTF
.,TRBJ1-5,12,.,TRBV10-3,TGTGCCATCAGTCAGGGAAATCAGCCCCAGCATTTT,CAISQGNQPQHF
.,TRBJ2-3,14,.,TRBV28,TGTGCCAGCAGTTTACCGGGGGAGACAGATACGCAGTATTTT,CASSLPGETDTQYF
.,TRBJ2-2,15,.,TRBV6-1,TGTGCCAGCAGTGAACTGGGGGCGGGCACCGGGGAGCTGTTTTTT,CASSELGAGTGELFF
.,TRBJ2-1,17,TRBD2,TRBV5-4,TGTGCCAGCAGCTCAGGACTAGCGGGAGTTTCGGGGAATGAGCAGTTCTTC,CASSSGLAGVSGNEQFF
.,TRBJ1-4,16,TRBD1,TRBV11-2,TGTGCCAGCAGCTTAGCCAGACAGGGGGTTAATGAAAAACTGTTTTTT,CASSLARQGVNEKLFF
.,TRBJ2-5,13,TRBD1,TRBV4-3,TGCGCCAGCAGCCGGGGACAGCGGGAGACCCAGTACTTC,CASSRGQRETQYF
.,TRBJ2-7,16,TRBD2,TRBV28,TGTGCCAGCAGTTTAAGGCTAGCGGGAGCCCCCTACGAGCAGTACTTC,CASSLRLAGAPYEQYF
few,TRBJ2-6,14,.,TRBV5-1,TGCGCCAGCAGCTTGATAGCTGGGGCCAACGTCCTGACTTTC,CASSLIAGANVLTF
.,TRBJ1-4,15,TRBD1,TRBV6-1,TGTGCCAGCAGTCGAGGGGGCTTCGCTAATGAAAAACTGTTTTTT,CASSRGGFANEKLFF
once,TRBJ2-5,14,.,TRBV9,TGTGCCAGCAGCGTAGTGGGGAGCCAAGAGACCCAGTACTTC,CASSVVGSQETQYF
.,TRBJ2-3,13,.,TRBV18,TGTGCCAGCTCTTCTACCTCCACAGATACGCAGTATTTT,CASSSTSTDTQYF
.,TRBJ1-1,15,TRBD1,TRBV28,TGTGCCAGCAGGGACAGGAGGGGACCTAACGCTGAAGCTTTCTTT,CASRDRRGPNAEAFF
.,TRBJ1-2,14,TRBD1,TRBV7-2,TGTGCCAGCAGCCCCGGACAGGGTGGATATGGCTACACCTTC,CASSPGQGGYGYTF
.,TRBJ1-2,15,.,TRBV19,TGTGCCAGTAGTAGAATTCCAGGGGCCGGCTATGGCTACACCTTC,CASSRIPGAGYGYTF
.,TRBJ1-3,13,.,TRBV6-5,TGTGCCAGCAGTTACGGCGGGGGAAACACCATATATTTT,CASSYGGGNTIYF
few,TRBJ2-5,15,TRBD2,TRBV7-2,TGTGCCAGCAGCTCTAGCGGGAGAAGCGAAGAGACCCAGTACTTC,CASSSSGRSEETQYF
once,TRBJ1-2,13,.,TRBV29-1,TGCAGCGTTGAGCTACCCTATGTCTATGGCTACACCTTC,CSVELPYVYGYTF
.,TRBJ1-4,15,.,TRBV28,TGTGCCAGCAGTGAAGACAGGTGGGGCGGTGAAAAACTGTTTTTT,CASSEDRWGGEKLFF
.,TRBJ2-1,13,TRBD2,TRBV6-5,TGTGCCAGCAGCCAGCGGGAGGGCTATGAGCAGTTCTTC,CASSQREGYEQFF
.,TRBJ1-1,11,.,TRBV5-5,TGTGCCAGCAGTTGGGAGGATGGGGCTTTCTTT,CASSWEDGAFF
.,TRBJ2-5,14,.,TRBV9,TGTGCCAGCAGCGTAGAGTTTACGGTGGAGACCCAGTACTTC,CASSVEFTVETQYF
.,TRBJ2-7,15,TRBD1,TRBV13,TGTGCCAGCAGCACAGGGACAGGGGCCTCCTACGAGCAGTACTTC,CASSTGTGASYEQYF
.,TRBJ2-3,14,TRBD1,TRBV5-1,TGCGCCAGCAGCCCGACAGGGGGCAGAGATACGCAGTATTTT,CASSPTGGRDTQYF